The entry below gives a single T cell receptor (beta chain) sequence along with its context. It lacks a known antigen. Per-nucleotide qualities are absent, and no much larger clonotype sits a single base away. The sample is drawn from a study of cytomegalovirus exposure and HLA in healthy donors (dated by TCRdb to 2016 to 2017). In terms of the full investigation: According to a later analysis, one platform produced both the 110 or so validation repertoires and the 700 or so repertoires of the first cohort. The study aimed to test whether cataloging public T cell receptors could reveal signatures of past pathogen exposure. Along with the roughly 700-subject first cohort, a separate validation cohort of over 90 different subjects was used. To predict cytomegalovirus infection status, the study brought together high-throughput TCR immunosequencing, statistical association of individual TCRs with disease status, and machine learning.

Compared with germline, V lacks 6 bases and J lacks 7 bases; bases without a gene match: 7. Measured from the cysteine to the phenylalanine, the CDR3 is 15 residues long. Just the 45-base CDR3 DNA is kept, in frame starting at base 1. For CDR1 and CDR2, the germline V gene lists SGHDT and YYEEEE. The paper's findings and limits, for the study overall: In both the original and validation cohorts, the classifier was reported to diagnose cytomegalovirus status with high specificity and sensitivity. A later analysis found that TCRs clustered in the first cohort also tended to co-occur in the 110 or so validation repertoires, with 90% to 95% of cluster scores above 0. Three of the identified cytomegalovirus-associated TCR beta chains were confirmed in vitro to be specific for cytomegalovirus antigens. All 120 or so repertoires were used to score co-occurrence in the validation cohort in a later analysis, because that analysis had no HLA typing for the cohort. Most TCR sequences were seen in very few donors, while some public TCRs were found in many individuals. It was suggested by the authors that the approach could potentially be generalized to other disease states and immunological phenotypes. The study gave a list of under 200 TCR beta chains associated with cytomegalovirus.

The library was obtained by the immunoSEQ multiplex PCR assay. The paper's processing steps were these. To diagnose cytomegalovirus status from the catalog of TCR beta chain sequences, a statistical classification framework was built. Here the immuneACCESS table is served through TCRdb, limited to in-frame sequences with V and J called. Missing clones are a known gap in these copies; in checked studies unresolved V genes cover under half, and the rest lacks a known reason. V and J calls and clone size follow that table, whereas D and trimming were derived from the DNA. The sample contains 100,000 or so clones, about 90% of them found a single time. Around 6% of the sample belongs to the ten largest clones. The donors belonged to the validation cohort of approximately 130 subjects, which was separate from the roughly 670-subject first cohort.

The chain links TRBV5-6 with TRBJ2-1; 13 central nucleotides agree with TRBD2. The clonotype originates from a man younger than 35 in good health and CMV-seropositive. The sequencing input was PBMCs. The DNA sequence is TGTGCCAGCACCGAGGGACTAGCGGGGTGGAATGAGCAGTTCTTC. Translated, this is CASTEGLAGWNEQFF.